This TCR beta chain was recorded in a study of beta chain features in type 1 diabetes. Study results and limitations: When Type 1 diabetes patients were examined, their TCRB CDR3s proved moderately but significantly shorter in all four CD4+ subsets.

Since all of the isolated RNA was reverse transcribed, expressed TCRB transcripts were what got sequenced. Clones were sequenced by immunoSEQ multiplex PCR, and TCRdb holds only the in-frame ones, with some missing. The repertoire holds about 190,000 clones, with 6.5% to 8.5% as singletons. This clone was counted a few times. The antigen is not known. Blood was collected once per donor into heparin, averaging roughly 120 mL. With V trimmed by 5 bases and J by 10 bases, 11 bases remained unmatched. CDR3 length: 16 residues. CDR1 and CDR2 (germline): MNHEY, SMNVEV (reference sequence). The chain combines TRBV27 with TRBJ2-7; TRBD2 agrees at 16 bases. Sequenced: central memory CD4+ T cells from blood. This TCR was recovered from a man between 18 and 35 years old with type 1 diabetes. The CDR3 sequence: CASSPYTGTSGRDQYF. In DNA form, the CDR3 reads TGTGCCAGCAGTCCTTACACCGGGACTAGCGGGAGGGATCAGTACTTC.